This entry lists 17 T cell receptor beta chains sequenced from one sample in a study of T cells after yellow fever vaccination. MiXCR, run by TCRdb on the 5' RACE reads, gives a single entry per CDR3 protein. The data hold some 250,000 distinct CDR3 sequences, with about 3.5% observed a single time. The specimen was PBMCs, collected 15 days after the yellow fever booster vaccination. The receptors stem from a man aged 18 to 29 who received the YFV17D yellow fever vaccine.

This clonotype was seen ten or more times. This chain's CDR3 is CASSSAAGSGANVLTF. CDR3 sequence (DNA): TGTGCCAGCAGCTCGGCAGCCGGCTCTGGGGCCAACGTCCTGACTTTC. The chain couples TRBV7-9 to TRBJ2-6; D remains ambiguous. The length of the CDR3 is 16 residues. Germline lookup yields CDR1 SEHNR and CDR2 FQNEAQ (reference sequence). V was trimmed by 4 bases and J by 0 bases, leaving 10 bases between them.

A remark on this clonotype: Since a much larger clone is just one base distant, this may be a read error. The genes are TRBV5-1 and TRBJ1-4; D is perhaps TRBD1 (5 bases). CDR1 and CDR2 from the germline V gene are SGHRS and YFSETQ. The CDR3 covers 14 residues. The CDR3, as DNA: TGCGCCAGCAGCGGCCGGGACGGCAATGTAAAACTGTTTTTT. It yields the protein CASSGRDGNVKLFF.

There are many counts of this clonotype. This chain uses TRBV27 with TRBJ1-2; D is ambiguous. Germline CDR1 reads MNHEY; CDR2 reads SMNVEV (reference sequence). The CDR3 sequence is 13 residues long. V lost 8 bases, J lost 2 bases, and 12 bases lay in between. The CDR3, as DNA: TGTGCCAGCGCGCCAGGACTAAACTATGGCTACACCTTC. This gives the protein CASAPGLNYGYTF.

This clonotype has a count of ten or more. The chain joins TRBV6-1 to TRBJ1-6; no clear D gene. V was trimmed by 5 bases and J by 10 bases, leaving 9 bases between them. The CDR3 is made up of 12 amino acids. Per the germline V gene, CDR1 is MNHNS and CDR2 is SASEGT. CDR3 bases: TGTGCCAGCAGTTTATACCCATCACCCCTCCACTTT. Amino acid sequence: CASSLYPSPLHF.

This clonotype appeared many times. This rearrangement joins TRBV11-3 to TRBJ2-1, with TRBD2 matching 8 bases. Germline V gene lookup returns CDR1 SGHNT and CDR2 YENEEA. The CDR3 has 15 residues. V dropped 1 base and J dropped 5; count of bases not matched to a gene: 4. The CDR3 region has the DNA TGTGCCAGCAGCTTAGTGCGGGGGGCCGACAATGAGCAGTTCTTC. Amino acid sequence: CASSLVRGADNEQFF.

This clonotype was picked up many times. The chain recombines TRBV7-2 with TRBJ2-5; no definite D call. The CDR3 is made up of 15 amino acids. Trimming removed 2 bases at V and 5 bases at J, with 15 bases between. CDR1 is SGHTA, CDR2 FQGNSA, per germline. The CDR3 region is CASSLITSRWETQYF. The CDR3 coding sequence is TGTGCCAGCAGCTTAATAACATCGCGCTGGGAGACCCAGTACTTC.

This clonotype was found many times. V gene TRBV7-8 combines with J gene TRBJ1-1; D is unresolved. Germline-derived CDR1 and CDR2 are SGHVS and FQNEAQ. CDR3 length: 15 amino acids. V was clipped by 0 bases and J by 2 bases, with 10 bases between them. The CDR3 here is CASSLARQVNTEAFF. CDR3 DNA sequence: TGTGCCAGCAGCTTAGCGAGGCAGGTTAACACTGAAGCTTTCTTT.

The chain couples TRBV5-6 to TRBJ2-5; perhaps TRBD2 as D (6 bases). V lost 4 bases and J 5 bases, leaving 12 bases between the germline ends. This CDR3 is 13 amino acids long. Germline CDR1 is SGHDT and CDR2 is YYEEEE. The CDR3 is CASSQRVIETQYF. The DNA of the CDR3 is TGTGCCAGCAGCCAGCGGGTAATCGAGACCCAGTACTTC.

This clonotype was seen repeatedly, ten times or more. The J gene is TRBJ2-7, the V gene TRBV28; TRBD1 or TRBD2 may be the D gene (5 bases each). CDR3 length: 15 residues. Trimming took 5 bases from V and 4 from J, leaving 18 bases between them. Germline values: CDR1 MDHEN, CDR2 SYDVKM. CDR3 amino acids: CASSATGMGVYEQYV. In DNA form, the CDR3 reads TGTGCCAGCAGTGCGACCGGTATGGGGGTTTACGAGCAGTACGTC.

This clonotype was found many times. V gene TRBV29-1 combines with J gene TRBJ1-5; D perhaps matches TRBD1 (6 bases). CDR3 length equals 15 residues. In germline, CDR1 is SQVTM, CDR2 ANQGSEA. Trimming cost V 3 bases and J 7 bases, with 19 bases left between them. CDR3 in DNA: TGCAGCGTTGATTCAGGTGGGGGCGTGGGACAGCCCCAGCATTTT. This sequence encodes CSVDSGGGVGQPQHF.

This clonotype was recorded at least ten times. The chain recombines TRBV7-2 with TRBJ2-3; D remains unclear. Trimming took off 3 bases at V and 8 bases at J, with 9 bases between the two ends. Germline values: CDR1 SGHTA, CDR2 FQGNSA. The CDR3 covers 12 residues. The CDR3 protein is CASSFSDGTQYF. Written as DNA, the CDR3 is TGTGCCAGCAGCTTTAGTGATGGTACGCAGTATTTT.

This clonotype was recorded at least ten times. DNA of the CDR3: TGTGCCAGCAGCACCGCCGGGACTAGCGGTACAGATACGCAGTATTTT. Translation gives CASSTAGTSGTDTQYF. The chain carries TRBV7-3 and TRBJ2-3; 11 bases are shared with TRBD2. The CDR3 totals 16 residues. Germline-derived CDR1 and CDR2 are SGHTA and FQGTGA. The V segment lost 5 bases and the J segment 3 bases; nucleotides outside the gene matches: 7.

At least ten counts were recorded for this clonotype. The genes are TRBV6-1 and TRBJ1-1, with D perhaps TRBD1 (5 bases). Germline CDR1 MNHNS, CDR2 SASEGT. V lost 11 bases and J lost 0, with 19 bases in between. CDR3 length: 15 amino acids. This CDR3 is CALSEDNLMNTEAFF. The DNA of the CDR3 is TGTGCCCTTTCTGAGGACAACCTCATGAACACTGAAGCTTTCTTT.

This clonotype was counted at least ten times. This chain connects TRBV10-3 to TRBJ1-2; 7 bases are a match to TRBD1. Germline V gene sequence: CDR1 ENHRY, CDR2 SYGVKD. This CDR3 is 16 amino acids long. V lost 0 bases to trimming and J lost 4 bases; unmatched junction nucleotides: 8. CDR3 in amino acids: CAISESTGAPPYGYTF. The CDR3 nucleotides read TGTGCCATCAGTGAGTCTACAGGGGCCCCCCCCTATGGCTACACCTTC.

This clonotype was seen at least ten times. V usage is TRBV9 and J usage is TRBJ2-7, with D perhaps TRBD1 (6 bases). The V end was cut by 2 bases, the J end by 3 bases, with 9 bases between. This CDR3 has 13 amino acids. Germline assignment: CDR1 SGDLS and CDR2 YYNGEE. The CDR3 protein is CASSVQDSYEQYF. The CDR3 DNA reads as TGTGCCAGCAGCGTTCAGGACAGCTACGAGCAGTACTTC.

This clonotype has a count of ten or more. J is TRBJ2-4 and V is TRBV6-5; D remains unclear. This CDR3 has 17 amino acids. V was clipped by 1 base and J by 0 bases, with 13 bases between them. CDR1 is MNHEY, CDR2 SVGAGI, per germline. CDR3 sequence reads: CASSYWDFGLAKNIQYF. The CDR3 nucleotides are TGTGCCAGCAGTTACTGGGATTTTGGGTTAGCCAAAAACATTCAGTACTTC.

This clonotype was detected ten times or more. V gene TRBV5-1 combines with J gene TRBJ2-7; D is uncertain. Germline CDR1 is SGHRS and CDR2 is YFSETQ. The CDR3 totals 15 residues. V lost 5 bases and J 0 bases, leaving 15 bases between the germline ends. The DNA of the CDR3 is TGCGCCAGCAGTTCGATTGACGGCCTCTCCTACGAGCAGTACTTC. Translation: CASSSIDGLSYEQYF.